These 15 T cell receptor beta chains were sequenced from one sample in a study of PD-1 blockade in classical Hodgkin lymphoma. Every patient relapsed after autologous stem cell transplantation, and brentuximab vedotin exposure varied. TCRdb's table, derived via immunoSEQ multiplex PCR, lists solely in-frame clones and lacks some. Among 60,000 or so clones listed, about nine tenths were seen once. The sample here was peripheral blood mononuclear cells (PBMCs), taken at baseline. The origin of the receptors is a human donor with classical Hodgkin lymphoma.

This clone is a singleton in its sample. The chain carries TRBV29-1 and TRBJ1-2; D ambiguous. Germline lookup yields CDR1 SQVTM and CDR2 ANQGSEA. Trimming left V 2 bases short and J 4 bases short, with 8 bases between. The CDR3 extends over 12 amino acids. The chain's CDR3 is CSVETGSYGYTF. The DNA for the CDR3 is TGCAGCGTTGAAACCGGAAGCTATGGCTACACCTTC.

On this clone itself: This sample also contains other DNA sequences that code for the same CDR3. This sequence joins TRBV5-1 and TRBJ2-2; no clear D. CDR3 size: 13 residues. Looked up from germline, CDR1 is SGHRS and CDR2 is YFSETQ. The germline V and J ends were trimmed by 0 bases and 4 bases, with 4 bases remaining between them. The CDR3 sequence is CASSLVSTGELFF. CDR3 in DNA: TGCGCCAGCAGCTTGGTCAGCACCGGGGAGCTGTTTTTT.

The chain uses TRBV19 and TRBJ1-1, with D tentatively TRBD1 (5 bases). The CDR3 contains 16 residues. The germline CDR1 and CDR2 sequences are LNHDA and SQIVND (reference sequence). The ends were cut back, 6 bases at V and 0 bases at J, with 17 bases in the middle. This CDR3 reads CASRRAGIIMNTEAFF. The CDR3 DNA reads TGTGCCAGTAGGCGGGCAGGGATAATAATGAACACTGAAGCTTTCTTT.

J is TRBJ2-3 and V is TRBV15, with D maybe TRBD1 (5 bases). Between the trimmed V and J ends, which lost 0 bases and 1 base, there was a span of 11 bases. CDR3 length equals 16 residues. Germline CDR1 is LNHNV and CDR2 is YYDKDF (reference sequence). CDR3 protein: CATSREQGKGTDTQYF. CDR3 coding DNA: TGTGCCACCAGCAGAGAGCAGGGTAAGGGCACAGATACGCAGTATTTT.

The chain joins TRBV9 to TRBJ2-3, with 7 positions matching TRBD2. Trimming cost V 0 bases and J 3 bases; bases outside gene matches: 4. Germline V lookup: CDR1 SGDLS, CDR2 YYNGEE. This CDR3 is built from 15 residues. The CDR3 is CASSVGGRETDTQYF. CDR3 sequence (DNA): TGTGCCAGCAGCGTAGGGGGGAGGGAGACAGATACGCAGTATTTT.

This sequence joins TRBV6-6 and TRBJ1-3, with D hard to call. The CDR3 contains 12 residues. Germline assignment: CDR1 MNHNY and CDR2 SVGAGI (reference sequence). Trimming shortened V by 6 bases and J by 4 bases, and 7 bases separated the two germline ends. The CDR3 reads CASRSGGNTIYF. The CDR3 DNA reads TGTGCCAGCAGGTCCGGGGGAAACACCATATATTTT.

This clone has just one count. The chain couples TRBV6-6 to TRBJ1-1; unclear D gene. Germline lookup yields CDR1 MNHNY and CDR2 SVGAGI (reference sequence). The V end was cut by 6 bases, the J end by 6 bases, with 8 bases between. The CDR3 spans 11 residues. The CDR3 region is CASSPGSEAFF. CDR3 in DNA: TGTGCCAGCAGCCCCGGGTCTGAAGCTTTCTTT.

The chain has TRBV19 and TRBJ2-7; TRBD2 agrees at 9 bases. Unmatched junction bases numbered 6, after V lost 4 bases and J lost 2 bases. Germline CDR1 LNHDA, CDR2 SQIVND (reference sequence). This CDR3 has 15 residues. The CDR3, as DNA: TGTGCCAGTAGTAGTAGCGGGAGTCCTACCTACGAGCAGTACTTC. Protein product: CASSSSGSPTYEQYF. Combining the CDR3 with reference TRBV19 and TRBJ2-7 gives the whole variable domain DGGITQSPKYLFRKEGQNVTLSCEQNLNHDAMYWYRQDPGQGLRLIYYSQIVNDFQKGDIAEGYSVSREKKESFPLTVTSAQKNPTAFYLCASSSSGSPTYEQYFGPGTRLTVT.

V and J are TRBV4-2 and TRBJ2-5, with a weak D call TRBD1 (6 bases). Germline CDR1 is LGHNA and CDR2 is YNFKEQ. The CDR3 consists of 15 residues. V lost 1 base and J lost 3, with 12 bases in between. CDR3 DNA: TGTGCCAGCAGCCAAGTTGGGGCAGGGGAAGAGACCCAGTACTTC. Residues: CASSQVGAGEETQYF.

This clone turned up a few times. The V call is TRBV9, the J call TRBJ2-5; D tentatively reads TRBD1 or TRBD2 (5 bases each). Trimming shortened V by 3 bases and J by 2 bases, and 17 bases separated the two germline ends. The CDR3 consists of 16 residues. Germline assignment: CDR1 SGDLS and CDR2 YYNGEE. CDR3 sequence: CASSAGALPIQETQYF. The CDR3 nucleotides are TGTGCCAGCAGCGCCGGGGCCCTTCCAATTCAAGAGACCCAGTACTTC.

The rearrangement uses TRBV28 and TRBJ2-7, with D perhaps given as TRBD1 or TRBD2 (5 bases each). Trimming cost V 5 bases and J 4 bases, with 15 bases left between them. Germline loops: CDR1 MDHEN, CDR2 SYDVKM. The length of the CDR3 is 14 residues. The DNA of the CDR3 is TGTGCCAGCAGTCCCGGGACCGTATTTTACGAGCAGTACTTC. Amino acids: CASSPGTVFYEQYF.

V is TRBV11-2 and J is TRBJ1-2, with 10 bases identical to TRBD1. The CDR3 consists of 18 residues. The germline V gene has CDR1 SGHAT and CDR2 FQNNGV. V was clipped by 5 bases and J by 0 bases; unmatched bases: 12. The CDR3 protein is CASSTTGGEKKSNYGYTF. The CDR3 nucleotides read TGTGCCAGCAGCACGACAGGGGGCGAGAAGAAGTCTAACTATGGCTACACCTTC.

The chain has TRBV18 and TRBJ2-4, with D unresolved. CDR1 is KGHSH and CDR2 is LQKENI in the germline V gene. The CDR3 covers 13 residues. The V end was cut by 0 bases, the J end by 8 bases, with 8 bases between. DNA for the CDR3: TGTGCCAGCTCACCACCAAGCCCCGACATTCAGTACTTC. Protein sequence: CASSPPSPDIQYF.

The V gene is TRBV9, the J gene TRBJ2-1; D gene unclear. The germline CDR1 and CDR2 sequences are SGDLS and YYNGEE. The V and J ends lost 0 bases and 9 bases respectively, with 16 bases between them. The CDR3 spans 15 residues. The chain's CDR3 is CASSVAPPGVGEQFF. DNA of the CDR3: TGTGCCAGCAGCGTAGCCCCCCCTGGGGTAGGTGAGCAGTTCTTC.

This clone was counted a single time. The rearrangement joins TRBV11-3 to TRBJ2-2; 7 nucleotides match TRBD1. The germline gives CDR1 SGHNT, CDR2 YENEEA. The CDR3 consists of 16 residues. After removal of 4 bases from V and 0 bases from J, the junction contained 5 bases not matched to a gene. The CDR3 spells CASSWVRGTNTGELFF. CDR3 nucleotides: TGTGCCAGCAGCTGGGTCAGGGGGACGAACACCGGGGAGCTGTTTTTT.